This T cell receptor (beta chain) was sequenced during a study of blood T cell repertoires in COVID-19. Study background: Both acute and convalescent COVID-19 samples were obtained from the United States, Italy and Spain. From T cells, B-cell-depleted T cells, or PBMCs came the material, which was cDNA or gDNA.

From germline, CDR1 is SGHVS and CDR2 FQNEAQ. Trimming stripped 4 bases from V and 5 bases from J, with 14 bases between. This CDR3 contains 15 residues. The data were produced by immunoSEQ multiplex PCR, yet TCRdb's version contains in-frame clones alone and is incomplete. The profile shows approximately 94,000 clones, roughly 84% of them singletons. This TCR was recovered from a man aged 25 to 45 in a cohort sampled during active COVID-19. The chain joins TRBV7-8 to TRBJ1-4; possibly TRBD1 for D (6 bases). Material: peripheral blood. The CDR3 DNA is TGTGCCAGCAGCTCTTCCTCGGGACAAAATGAAAAACTGTTTTTT. It specifies CASSSSSGQNEKLFF.